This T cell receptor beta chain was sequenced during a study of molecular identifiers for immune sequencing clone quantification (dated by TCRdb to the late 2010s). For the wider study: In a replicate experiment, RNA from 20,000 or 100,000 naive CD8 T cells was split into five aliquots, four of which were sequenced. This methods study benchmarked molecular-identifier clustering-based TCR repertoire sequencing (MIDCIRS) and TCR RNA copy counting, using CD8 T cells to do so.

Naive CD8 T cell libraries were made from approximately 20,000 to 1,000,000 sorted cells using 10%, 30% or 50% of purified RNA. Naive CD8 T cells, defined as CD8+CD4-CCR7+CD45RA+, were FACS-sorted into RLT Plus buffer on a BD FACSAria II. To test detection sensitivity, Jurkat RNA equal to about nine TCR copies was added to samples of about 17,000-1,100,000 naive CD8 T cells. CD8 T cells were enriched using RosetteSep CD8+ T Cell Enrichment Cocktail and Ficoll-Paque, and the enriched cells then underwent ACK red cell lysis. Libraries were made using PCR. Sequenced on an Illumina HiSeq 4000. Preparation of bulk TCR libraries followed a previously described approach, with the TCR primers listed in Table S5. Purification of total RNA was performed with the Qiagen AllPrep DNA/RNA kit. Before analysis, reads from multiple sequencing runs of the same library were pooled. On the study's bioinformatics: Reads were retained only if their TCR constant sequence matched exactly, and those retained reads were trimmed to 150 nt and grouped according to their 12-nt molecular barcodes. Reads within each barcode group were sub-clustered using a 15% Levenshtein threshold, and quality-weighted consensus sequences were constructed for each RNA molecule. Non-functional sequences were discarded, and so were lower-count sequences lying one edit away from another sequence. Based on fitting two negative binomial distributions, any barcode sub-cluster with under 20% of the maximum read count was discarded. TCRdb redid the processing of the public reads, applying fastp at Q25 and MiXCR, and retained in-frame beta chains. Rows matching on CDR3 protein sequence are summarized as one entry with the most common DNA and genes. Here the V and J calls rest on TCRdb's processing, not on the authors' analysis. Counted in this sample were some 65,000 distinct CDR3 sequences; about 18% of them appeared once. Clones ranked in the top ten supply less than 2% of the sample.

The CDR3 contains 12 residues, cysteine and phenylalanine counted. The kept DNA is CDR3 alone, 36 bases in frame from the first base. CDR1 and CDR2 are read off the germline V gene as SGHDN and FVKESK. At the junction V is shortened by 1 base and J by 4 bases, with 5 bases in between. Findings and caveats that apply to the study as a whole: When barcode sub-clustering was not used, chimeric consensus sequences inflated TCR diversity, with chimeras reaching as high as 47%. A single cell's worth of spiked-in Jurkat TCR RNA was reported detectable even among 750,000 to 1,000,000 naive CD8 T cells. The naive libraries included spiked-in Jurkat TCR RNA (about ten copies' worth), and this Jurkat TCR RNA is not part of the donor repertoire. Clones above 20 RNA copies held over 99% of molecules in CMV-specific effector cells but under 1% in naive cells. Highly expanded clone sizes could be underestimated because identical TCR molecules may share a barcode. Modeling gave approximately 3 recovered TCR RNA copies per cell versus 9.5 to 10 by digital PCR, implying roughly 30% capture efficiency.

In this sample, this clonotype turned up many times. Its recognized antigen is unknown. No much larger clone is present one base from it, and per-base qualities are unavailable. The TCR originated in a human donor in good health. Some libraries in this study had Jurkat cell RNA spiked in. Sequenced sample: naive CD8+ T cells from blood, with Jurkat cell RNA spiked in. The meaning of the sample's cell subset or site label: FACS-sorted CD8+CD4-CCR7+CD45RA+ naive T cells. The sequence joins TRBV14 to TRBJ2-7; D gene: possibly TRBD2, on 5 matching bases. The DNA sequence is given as TGTGCCAGCAGCCAAGGCGGGTACGAGCAGTACTTC. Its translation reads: CASSQGGYEQYF.